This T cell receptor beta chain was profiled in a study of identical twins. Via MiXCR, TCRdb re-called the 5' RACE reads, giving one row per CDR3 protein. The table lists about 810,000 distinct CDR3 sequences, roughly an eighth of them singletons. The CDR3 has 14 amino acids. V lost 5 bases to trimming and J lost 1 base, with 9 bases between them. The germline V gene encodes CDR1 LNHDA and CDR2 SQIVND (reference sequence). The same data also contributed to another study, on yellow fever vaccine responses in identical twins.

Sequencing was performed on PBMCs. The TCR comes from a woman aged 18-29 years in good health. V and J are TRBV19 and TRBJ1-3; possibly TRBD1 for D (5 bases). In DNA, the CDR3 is TGTGCCAGTAGTTGGGGACCATCTGGAAACACCATATATTTT. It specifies CASSWGPSGNTIYF.